This TCR beta chain was retrieved from a study of OX40 agonist ivuxolimab in advanced cancers. Germline-derived CDR1 and CDR2 are LNHDA and SQIVND (reference sequence). Trimming took off 11 bases at V and 1 base at J, with 11 bases between the two ends. The length of the CDR3 is 13 residues. Profiling relied on immunoSEQ multiplex PCR, and the TCRdb table lists in-frame clones only, not all of them. The sample lists 80,000 to 100,000 clones, roughly 87% occurring once. At baseline, cycle 4 day 1, and cycle 7 day 1, blood was sampled. The V and J genes are TRBV19 and TRBJ2-2; D gene uncertain. This receptor was obtained from an adult with an advanced solid tumor such as melanoma, head and neck, liver or kidney cancer. The specimen was CD4+ or CD8+ T cells sorted from blood, collected in a trial of the OX40 agonist ivuxolimab. In DNA form, the CDR3 reads TGTGCCGCGGTCCGGGTGAACACCGGGGAGCTGTTTTTT. This codes for CAAVRVNTGELFF.